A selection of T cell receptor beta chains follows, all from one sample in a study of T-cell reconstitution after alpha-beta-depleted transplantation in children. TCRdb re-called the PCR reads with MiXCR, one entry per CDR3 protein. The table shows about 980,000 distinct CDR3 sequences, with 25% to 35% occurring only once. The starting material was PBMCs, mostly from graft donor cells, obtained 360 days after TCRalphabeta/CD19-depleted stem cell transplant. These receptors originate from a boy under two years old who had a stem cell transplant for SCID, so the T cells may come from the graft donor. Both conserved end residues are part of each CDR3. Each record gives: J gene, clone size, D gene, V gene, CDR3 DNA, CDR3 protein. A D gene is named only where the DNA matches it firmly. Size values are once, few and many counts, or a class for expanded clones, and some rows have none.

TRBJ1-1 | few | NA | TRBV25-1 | TGTGCCAGCAGTGACTGGGGGATTGGAGCTTTCTTT | CASSDWGIGAFF
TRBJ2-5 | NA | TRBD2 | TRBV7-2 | TGTGCCAGCAGCTTAGTGCTCTTAGCGGGGGGCGAGGGAGAGACCCAGTACTTC | CASSLVLLAGGEGETQYF
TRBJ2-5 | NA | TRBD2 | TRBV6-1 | TGTGCCAGCCGACTAGCGCAAGAGACCCAGTACTTC | CASRLAQETQYF
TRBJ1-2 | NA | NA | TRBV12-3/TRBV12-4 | TGTGCCAGCAGTTTACTGGGTCCTAACTATGGCTACACCTTC | CASSLLGPNYGYTF
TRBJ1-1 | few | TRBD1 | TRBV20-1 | TGCAGTGCTAGGGGACAGAATTGGGCCACTGAAGCTTTCTTT | CSARGQNWATEAFF
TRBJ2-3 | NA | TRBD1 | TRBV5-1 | TGCGCCAGCTCGGCGATCACAGGGGGCACAGATACGCAGTATTTT | CASSAITGGTDTQYF
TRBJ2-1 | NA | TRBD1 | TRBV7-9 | TGTGCCAGCAGCATGACAGGGCCCAATGAGCAGTTCTTC | CASSMTGPNEQFF
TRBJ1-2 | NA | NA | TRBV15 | TGTGCCACCAGCAGACCCCCCTCTGGGGCTAACTATGGCTACACCTTC | CATSRPPSGANYGYTF
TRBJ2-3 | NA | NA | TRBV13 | TGTGCCACCAGCACAGACCCCGTCAGGGGGGCGACAGATACGCAGTATTTT | CATSTDPVRGATDTQYF
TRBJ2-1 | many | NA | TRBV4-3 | TGCGCCAGCAGCCAAGATTCTAGTTACAATGAGCAGTTCTTC | CASSQDSSYNEQFF
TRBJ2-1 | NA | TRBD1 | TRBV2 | TGTGCCTTCAGACCTCCCGGGACAGGGGGTAGGTATGAGCAGTTCTTC | CAFRPPGTGGRYEQFF
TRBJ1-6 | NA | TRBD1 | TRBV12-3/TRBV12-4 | TGTGCCAGCAGTTTCGGGCAGGGGGATTCACCCCTCCACTTT | CASSFGQGDSPLHF
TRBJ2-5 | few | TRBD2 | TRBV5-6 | TGTGCCAGCAGCTTTAGCGGGGGGTCCCAGGAGACCCAGTACTTC | CASSFSGGSQETQYF
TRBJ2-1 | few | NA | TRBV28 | TGTGCCAGCAGTTTATTCGGGCAGGGGTACAATGAGCAGTTCTTC | CASSLFGQGYNEQFF
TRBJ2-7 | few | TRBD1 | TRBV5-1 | TGCGCCAGCAGCTTGGGATGGACAGGGTCCTCCGAGCAGTACTTC | CASSLGWTGSSEQYF
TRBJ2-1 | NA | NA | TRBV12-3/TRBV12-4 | TGTGCCAGCAGCTACCGACGGGTCTCCTACAATGAGCAGTTCTTC | CASSYRRVSYNEQFF
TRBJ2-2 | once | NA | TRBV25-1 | TGTGCCAGCAGTGACGACCTCAGGGGCGGACCATCGAACACCGGGGAGCTGTTTTTT | CASSDDLRGGPSNTGELFF
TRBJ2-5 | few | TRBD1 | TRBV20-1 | TGCAGTGTAAGAGACAGGGGGCGAGGAGAGACCCAGTACTTC | CSVRDRGRGETQYF
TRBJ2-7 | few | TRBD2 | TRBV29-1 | TGCAGCGTTGAAGTTGGCGGGGGCTACGAGCAGTACTTC | CSVEVGGGYEQYF
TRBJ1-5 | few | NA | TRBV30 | TGTGCCTGGAGTGTTGACCGCAATCAGCCCCAGCATTTT | CAWSVDRNQPQHF
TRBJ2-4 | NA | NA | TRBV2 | TGTGCCAGCCGAGGGAGCAAAAACATTCAGTACTTC | CASRGSKNIQYF
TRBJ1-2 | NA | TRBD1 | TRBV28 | TGTGCCAGCAGGACGACAGGGAAAGGGAACTATGGCTACACCTTC | CASRTTGKGNYGYTF
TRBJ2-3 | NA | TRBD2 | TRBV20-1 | TGCAGTGCTAGAGAGCGGGGGGGCGAGGCAGATACGCAGTATTTT | CSARERGGEADTQYF
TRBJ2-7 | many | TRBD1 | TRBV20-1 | TGCAGTGCAAGACAGGGGGCCGACGAGCAGTACTTC | CSARQGADEQYF
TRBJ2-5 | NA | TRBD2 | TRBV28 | TGTGCCAGCAGTTTAGTCCCCCTTACTAGCGGGGCTGGAGGGACCCAGTACTTC | CASSLVPLTSGAGGTQYF
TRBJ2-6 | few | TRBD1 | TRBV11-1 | TGTGCCAGCAGCCGTACAGGGGCGCGTCTCGGAGGGGCCAACGTCCTGACTTTC | CASSRTGARLGGANVLTF
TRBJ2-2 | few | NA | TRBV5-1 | TGCGCCAGCGGTCCCGGACAGACTAACACCGGGGAGCTGTTTTTT | CASGPGQTNTGELFF
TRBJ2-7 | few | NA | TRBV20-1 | TGCAGTGCTAGAGCGGCGGATTTCTACGAGCAGTACTTC | CSARAADFYEQYF
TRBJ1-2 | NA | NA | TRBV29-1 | TGCAGCGTACAGGGTATTGTCTATGGCTACACCTTC | CSVQGIVYGYTF
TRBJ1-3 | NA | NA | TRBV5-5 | TGTGCCAGCAGCTTGGGGCCGTACTCTGGAAACACCATATATTTT | CASSLGPYSGNTIYF
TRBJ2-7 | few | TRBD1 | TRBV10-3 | TGTGCCATCAGGGACCACGGGACAGGGAGCTCCTACGAGCAGTACTTC | CAIRDHGTGSSYEQYF
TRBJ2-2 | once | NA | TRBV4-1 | TGCGCCAGCAGCCGTTGGACGATCACCGGGGAGCTGTTTTTT | CASSRWTITGELFF
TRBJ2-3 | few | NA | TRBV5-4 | TGTGCCAGCAGCTTATCCCCGTGGGGGCGAGATACGCAGTATTTT | CASSLSPWGRDTQYF
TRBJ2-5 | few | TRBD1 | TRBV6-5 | TGTGCCAGCAGTTTCCAACAGGGGGAGACCCAGTACTTC | CASSFQQGETQYF
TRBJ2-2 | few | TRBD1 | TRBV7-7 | TGTGCCAGCAGCCGGGGAATTGACAGGGCCACCGGGGAGCTGTTTTTT | CASSRGIDRATGELFF
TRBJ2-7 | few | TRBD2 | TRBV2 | TGTGCCAGCAGTTCACTCGGGCTAGCGGGGGGAATCCTATCCTACGAGCAGTACTTC | CASSSLGLAGGILSYEQYF
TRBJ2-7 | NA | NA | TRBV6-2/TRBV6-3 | TGTGCCAGCAGTTACGCGAAAGGGGGATACGAGCAGTACTTC | CASSYAKGGYEQYF
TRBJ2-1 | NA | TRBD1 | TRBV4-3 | TGCGCCAGCAGTCAAGACGGGACAGGGTCTACCTACAATGAGCAGTTCTTC | CASSQDGTGSTYNEQFF
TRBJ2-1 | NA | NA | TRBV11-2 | TGTGCCAGCACCTTGACACCTGGGGACAATGAGCAGTTCTTC | CASTLTPGDNEQFF
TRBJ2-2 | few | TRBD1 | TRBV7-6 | TGTGCCAGCAGCTTGACGACAGGGGGCGCGGACACCGGGGAGCTGTTTTTT | CASSLTTGGADTGELFF
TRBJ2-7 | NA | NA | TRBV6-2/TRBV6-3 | TGTGCCAGCAGTTACCCGGAGTTCTACGAGCAGTACTTC | CASSYPEFYEQYF
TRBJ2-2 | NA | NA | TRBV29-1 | TGCAGCCATGAGACAGAGAACACCGGGGAGCTGTTTTTT | CSHETENTGELFF
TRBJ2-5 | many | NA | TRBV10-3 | TGTGCCATCAGTGAGTCAGGGACGTTTCAAGAGACCCAGTACTTC | CAISESGTFQETQYF
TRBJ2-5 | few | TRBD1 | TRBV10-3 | TGTGCCATCAGCCTACAGGGGGCCCAAGAGACCCAGTACTTC | CAISLQGAQETQYF
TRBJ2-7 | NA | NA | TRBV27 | TGTGCCAGCAGTTTCAGACAGGTCTCCTACGAGCAGTACTTC | CASSFRQVSYEQYF